The 25 T cell receptor beta chains below come from one sample, sequenced in a study of cytotoxic CD8 clonotypes in ibrutinib-treated CLL. Data came from immunoSEQ multiplex PCR; TCRdb stores just in-frame clones and leaves some out. The sample has 150,000 or so clones; around 76% are singletons. This specimen consisted of PBMCs, obtained after 24 months of ibrutinib treatment. These receptors were collected from a human donor with chronic lymphocytic leukemia.

As regards this clone: Other DNA sequences in the sample encode the same CDR3. The chain links TRBV6-5 to TRBJ2-7; no clear D. Germline values: CDR1 MNHEY, CDR2 SVGAGI. The CDR3 totals 11 residues. Trimming took off 6 bases at V and 4 bases at J, with 7 bases between the two ends. This chain's CDR3 is CASSRGYEQYF. The CDR3 DNA is TGTGCCAGCAGCCGAGGTTACGAGCAGTACTTC.

The V and J genes are TRBV14 and TRBJ2-4; D remains ambiguous. Trimming shortened V by 1 base and J by 1 base, and 11 bases separated the two germline ends. CDR1 SGHDN and CDR2 FVKESK come from the germline V gene. This CDR3 is 16 amino acids long. This CDR3 is CASSQGGLMAKNIQYF. The CDR3 DNA is TGTGCCAGCAGCCAAGGGGGTCTTATGGCCAAAAACATTCAGTACTTC.

This clone has a single count. The J gene is TRBJ2-7, the V gene TRBV12-5; 9 positions agree with TRBD1. The CDR3 spans 14 residues. Trimming at V came to 9 bases and at J to 3 bases, leaving 9 bases not matched to a gene. The V gene's germline CDR1 is LGHNT and CDR2 FRNRAP. CDR3 nucleotides: TGTGCTAGACTGGGGACAGGGTCGAACTACGAGCAGTACTTC. This translates into CARLGTGSNYEQYF.

The chain recombines TRBV10-3 with TRBJ2-1, with TRBD2 matching 9 bases. The CDR3 has 15 amino acids. The V segment lost 6 bases and the J segment 8 bases; nucleotides outside the gene matches: 11. CDR1 is ENHRY, CDR2 SYGVKD, per germline. CDR3 bases: TGTGCCATCAGCCCCCCGCTAGCGGGGTTGGATGAGCAGTTCTTC. It codes for CAISPPLAGLDEQFF.

The chain combines TRBV6-6 with TRBJ1-6; 8 positions match TRBD1. This CDR3 is 14 amino acids long. V lost 6 bases to trimming and J lost 9 bases; unmatched junction nucleotides: 7. CDR1 and CDR2 (germline): MNHNY, SVGAGI (reference sequence). The CDR3 coding sequence is TGTGCCAGCAGACAGACAGGGGACGGTTCACCCCTCCACTTT. It is translated as CASRQTGDGSPLHF.

This chain connects TRBV5-1 to TRBJ2-3, with D perhaps TRBD1 (6 bases). There are 14 residues in the CDR3. Trimming stripped 4 bases from V and 4 bases from J, with 13 bases between. Germline assignment: CDR1 SGHRS and CDR2 YFSETQ. The CDR3 region is CASSDRQVSDTQYF. In DNA form, the CDR3 reads TGCGCCAGCAGCGACCGACAGGTGTCAGATACGCAGTATTTT.

This chain uses TRBV6-1 with TRBJ1-5; no definite D call. V shed 6 bases and J shed 5 bases, with 17 bases lying between them. CDR3 length: 15 amino acids. The germline CDR1 and CDR2 sequences are MNHNS and SASEGT. This CDR3 reads CASRLVLGQDQPQHF. The CDR3, as DNA: TGTGCCAGCAGATTAGTCCTCGGGCAGGATCAGCCCCAGCATTTT.

This sequence joins TRBV27 and TRBJ2-1, with TRBD2 matching 10 bases. Germline V CDR1 and CDR2: MNHEY, SMNVEV (reference sequence). The CDR3 is 16 amino acids. V lost 5 bases to trimming and J lost 0 bases; unmatched junction nucleotides: 4. The CDR3 sequence is CASSPLAGDSYNEQFF. The CDR3 DNA reads TGTGCCAGCAGTCCCCTAGCGGGAGACTCCTACAATGAGCAGTTCTTC.

At least ten counts were recorded for this clone. The chain uses TRBV28 and TRBJ2-7; D might be TRBD1 or TRBD2, each matching 6 bases. The V end lost 8 bases, the J end lost 7 bases, and 21 bases lay between the germline ends. This CDR3 is 14 amino acids long. Germline V lookup: CDR1 MDHEN, CDR2 SYDVKM. The CDR3 region is CASLTQAGAGEQYF. CDR3 DNA: TGTGCCAGCCTAACCCAGGCAGGGGCGGGGGAGCAGTACTTC.

This clone was counted between two and nine times. DNA for the CDR3: TGTGCCAGCTCACCGGACCCCACCGGGGAGCTGTTTTTT. Residues: CASSPDPTGELFF. The chain has TRBV18 and TRBJ2-2; unclear D gene. V lost 3 bases and J 4 bases, leaving 6 bases between the germline ends. The CDR3 sequence is 13 residues long. Germline lookup yields CDR1 KGHSH and CDR2 LQKENI.

The chain recombines TRBV25-1 with TRBJ2-7; TRBD2 aligns across 11 bases. Per germline, CDR1 MGHDK and CDR2 SYGVNS. This CDR3 has 16 residues. V was pared by 1 base and J by 4 bases, with 6 bases of the junction left unmatched. The CDR3 spells CASSESGASGRYEQYF. Here the CDR3 DNA reads TGTGCCAGCAGTGAATCTGGGGCTAGCGGGAGGTACGAGCAGTACTTC.

This chain links TRBV19 with TRBJ2-1; D may match TRBD1 or TRBD2 (6 bases each). In germline, CDR1 is LNHDA, CDR2 SQIVND (reference sequence). With 9 bases removed from V and 8 bases from J, the gap between germline ends came to 20 bases. This CDR3 has 14 residues. DNA for the CDR3: TGTGCCAGCACCGGAGGGGGATCTTGGGATGAGCAGTTCTTC. Encoded protein: CASTGGGSWDEQFF.

The chain recombines TRBV6-6 with TRBJ1-6, with a tentative D call TRBD1 (5 bases). Trimming took 5 bases from V and 1 from J, leaving 9 bases between them. This CDR3 contains 15 residues. Germline V gene sequence: CDR1 MNHNY, CDR2 SVGAGI (reference sequence). In DNA form, the CDR3 reads TGTGCCAGCAGTCCCGGGGGGTCCTATAATTCACCCCTCCACTTT. Translated, it gives CASSPGGSYNSPLHF.

A word on this clone: The identical CDR3 is also encoded by other nucleotide sequences in the sample. This chain uses TRBV2 with TRBJ2-5; 7 bases are shared with TRBD2. This CDR3 spans 13 amino acids. With 6 bases clipped from V and 1 base from J, the junction kept 2 bases outside the gene matches. Per the germline V gene, CDR1 is SNHLY and CDR2 is FYNNEI. CDR3 residues: CASRRGVQETQYF. CDR3 nucleotides: TGTGCCAGCAGACGGGGGGTCCAAGAGACCCAGTACTTC.

This chain connects TRBV28 to TRBJ1-2; D is unresolved. Germline CDR1 and CDR2: MDHEN and SYDVKM. The CDR3 is 12 amino acids. Trimming left V 4 bases short and J 0 bases short, with 3 bases between. Written as DNA, the CDR3 is TGTGCCAGCAGTTGGGCTAACTATGGCTACACCTTC. It translates to CASSWANYGYTF.

The CDR3 coding sequence is TGTGCCAGCAGCATCCCAAGACAGGGCACTGAAGCTTTCTTT. Its protein product is CASSIPRQGTEAFF. This sequence joins TRBV7-2 and TRBJ1-1, with 7 bases lining up with TRBD1. The CDR3 extends over 14 amino acids. V lost 5 bases, J lost 4 bases, and 7 bases stayed unmatched. CDR1 and CDR2 from the germline V gene are SGHTA and FQGNSA.

This rearrangement joins TRBV5-1 to TRBJ1-4; no firm D call. Looked up from germline, CDR1 is SGHRS and CDR2 is YFSETQ. V lost 0 bases, J lost 8 bases, and 5 bases lay in between. The CDR3 runs to 12 residues. In nucleotides, the CDR3 is TGCGCCAGCAGCTTGGTCGGGGAAAAACTGTTTTTT. Its protein is CASSLVGEKLFF.

This clone has just one count. V is TRBV6-1 and J is TRBJ2-5, with TRBD2 matching over 11 bases. CDR3 length: 14 residues. The V gene end was trimmed by 7 bases and the J gene end by 5 bases; junction bases not matched to a gene: 6. Germline V gene lookup returns CDR1 MNHNS and CDR2 SASEGT. DNA of the CDR3: TGTGCCAGCACTACTAGCGGGGGATCGGAGACCCAGTACTTC. It encodes CASTTSGGSETQYF.

To note about this clone: This same CDR3 is encoded by further DNA sequences in the sample. This chain uses TRBV5-1 with TRBJ2-5; unclear D gene. The CDR3 covers 12 residues. Germline V gene data show CDR1 as SGHRS and CDR2 as YFSETQ. V lost 0 bases, J lost 1 base, and 1 base lay in between. In DNA form, the CDR3 reads TGCGCCAGCAGCTTGGGCCAAGAGACCCAGTACTTC. It specifies CASSLGQETQYF.

This sequence joins TRBV19 and TRBJ1-5; TRBD1 matches at 7 bases. This CDR3 spans 15 amino acids. J lost 0 bases, V lost 6 bases, and 5 bases had no gene match. Per germline, CDR1 LNHDA and CDR2 SQIVND (reference sequence). CDR3 DNA: TGTGCCAGTAGACCTCAGGGGGGTAGCAATCAGCCCCAGCATTTT. This translates into CASRPQGGSNQPQHF.

This clone was found a few times. V and J are TRBV28 and TRBJ1-3, with D possibly being TRBD1 (5 bases). The CDR3 has 15 residues. Between the trimmed V and J ends, which lost 7 bases and 2 bases, there was a span of 15 bases. Germline loops: CDR1 MDHEN, CDR2 SYDVKM. The CDR3 region is CASTPWGTAGNTIYF. The DNA of the CDR3 is TGTGCCAGCACCCCCTGGGGGACCGCTGGAAACACCATATATTTT. The variable domain in full, with the rest retrieved from reference TRBV28 and TRBJ1-3, is DVKVTQSSRYLVKRTGEKVFLECVQDMDHENMFWYRQDPGLGLRLIYFSYDVKMKEKGDIPEGYSVSREKKERFSLILESASTNQTSMYLCASTPWGTAGNTIYFGEGSWLTVV.

The rearrangement joins TRBV30 to TRBJ2-2, with 11 bases lining up with TRBD2. V lost 5 bases and J lost 7; bases outside the gene matches: 9. Germline-derived CDR1 and CDR2 are GTSNPN and SVGIG (reference sequence). The CDR3 extends over 15 amino acids. The CDR3 DNA sequence: TGTGCCTGGGGTCGGGCTAGCGGGGGGAACGGGGAGCTGTTTTTT. Its protein product is CAWGRASGGNGELFF. Using reference TRBV30 and TRBJ2-2 for the parts outside the CDR3, the full variable domain is SQTIHQWPATLVQPVGSPLSLECTVEGTSNPNLYWYRQAAGRGLQLLFYSVGIGQISSEVPQNLSASRPQDRQFILSSKKLLLSDSGFYLCAWGRASGGNGELFFGEGSRLTVL.

The rearrangement uses TRBV9 and TRBJ2-5, with 7 bases matching TRBD2. This CDR3 is 15 amino acids long. The V segment lost 2 bases and the J segment 5 bases; nucleotides outside the gene matches: 9. Germline loops: CDR1 SGDLS, CDR2 YYNGEE. The CDR3 loop is CASSVSAGVYETQYF. DNA of the CDR3: TGTGCCAGCAGCGTTAGTGCGGGAGTCTATGAGACCCAGTACTTC.

The chain couples TRBV10-3 to TRBJ2-7, with 10 positions matching TRBD2. V gave up 4 bases and J gave up 6 bases; unmatched junction bases: 9. Looked up from germline, CDR1 is ENHRY and CDR2 is SYGVKD. The CDR3 covers 15 residues. Here the CDR3 DNA reads TGTGCCATCAGTGGGGTAAGCGGGGGGGCCTTCGAGCAGTACTTC. Translating gives CAISGVSGGAFEQYF.

This clone showed up just a few times. The chain links TRBV9 to TRBJ2-7, with TRBD2 as a possible D gene (6 bases). The CDR3 is made up of 16 amino acids. CDR1 is SGDLS and CDR2 is YYNGEE in the germline V gene. V lost 4 bases and J 2 bases, leaving 19 bases between the germline ends. CDR3 residues: CASSPASLATTYEQYF. CDR3 nucleotides: TGTGCCAGCAGCCCTGCCTCCCTAGCGACAACCTACGAGCAGTACTTC. Combining the CDR3 with reference TRBV9 and TRBJ2-7 gives the whole variable domain DSGVTQTPKHLITATGQRVTLRCSPRSGDLSVYWYQQSLDQGLQFLIQYYNGEERAKGNILERFSAQQFPDLHSELNLSSLELGDSALYFCASSPASLATTYEQYFGPGTRLTVT.